The present TCR beta chain was sequenced within a study of early T cells in non-severe SARS-CoV-2 infection. Study-level information: Sequencing input comprised bulk RNA from unsorted whole blood; chain pairing was not available.

Germline V gives CDR1 SNHLY, CDR2 FYNNEI. This CDR3 is 13 amino acids long. V trimming: 9 bases; J trimming: 1 base; junction bases outside the gene matches: 4. As concerns this clonotype: Its antigen is still unknown.

Findings and caveats of the study: Matches to VDJdb favored anti-spike CD8 responses and missed private and CD4 specificities.

Individual cDNA molecules each received unique molecular identifiers attached to them. TCRdb reprocessed the 5' RACE reads with MiXCR, giving one entry per CDR3 protein. The sample consists of tens of thousands of distinct CDR3 sequences, roughly 4.5% of them appearing once. This chain links TRBV2 with TRBJ2-3, with 7 bases matching TRBD1. Sample: whole blood. The clonotype was recovered from an adult who was a healthcare worker with PCR-confirmed SARS-CoV-2 infection or an uninfected control (not recorded which). The CDR3: CASGDRGTDTQYF. CDR3 bases: TGTGCCAGTGGGGACAGAGGCACAGATACGCAGTATTTT.